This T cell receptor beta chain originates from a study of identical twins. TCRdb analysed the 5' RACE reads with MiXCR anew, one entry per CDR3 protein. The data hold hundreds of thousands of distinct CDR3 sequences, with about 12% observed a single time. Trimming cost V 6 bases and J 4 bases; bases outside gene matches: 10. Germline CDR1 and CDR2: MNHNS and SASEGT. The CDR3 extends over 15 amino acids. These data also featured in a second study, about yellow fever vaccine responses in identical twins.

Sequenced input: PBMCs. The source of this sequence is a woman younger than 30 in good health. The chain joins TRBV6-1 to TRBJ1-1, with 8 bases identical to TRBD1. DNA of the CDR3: TGTGCCAGCAGCATACAGGGGGAGGGGACCACTGAAGCTTTCTTT. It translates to CASSIQGEGTTEAFF.